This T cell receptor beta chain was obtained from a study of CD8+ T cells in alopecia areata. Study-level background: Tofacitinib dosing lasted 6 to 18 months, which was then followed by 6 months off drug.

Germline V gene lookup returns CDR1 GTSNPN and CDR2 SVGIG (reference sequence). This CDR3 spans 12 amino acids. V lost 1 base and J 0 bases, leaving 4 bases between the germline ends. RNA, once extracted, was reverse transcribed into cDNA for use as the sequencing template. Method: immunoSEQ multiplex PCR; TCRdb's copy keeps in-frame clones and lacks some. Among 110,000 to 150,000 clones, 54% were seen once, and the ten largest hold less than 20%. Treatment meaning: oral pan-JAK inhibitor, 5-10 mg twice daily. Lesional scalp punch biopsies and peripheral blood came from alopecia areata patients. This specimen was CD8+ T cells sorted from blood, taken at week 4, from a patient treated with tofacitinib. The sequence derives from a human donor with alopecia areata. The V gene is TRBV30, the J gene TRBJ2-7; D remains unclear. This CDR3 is CAWSDYSYEQYF. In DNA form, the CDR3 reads TGTGCCTGGAGTGACTACTCCTACGAGCAGTACTTC.